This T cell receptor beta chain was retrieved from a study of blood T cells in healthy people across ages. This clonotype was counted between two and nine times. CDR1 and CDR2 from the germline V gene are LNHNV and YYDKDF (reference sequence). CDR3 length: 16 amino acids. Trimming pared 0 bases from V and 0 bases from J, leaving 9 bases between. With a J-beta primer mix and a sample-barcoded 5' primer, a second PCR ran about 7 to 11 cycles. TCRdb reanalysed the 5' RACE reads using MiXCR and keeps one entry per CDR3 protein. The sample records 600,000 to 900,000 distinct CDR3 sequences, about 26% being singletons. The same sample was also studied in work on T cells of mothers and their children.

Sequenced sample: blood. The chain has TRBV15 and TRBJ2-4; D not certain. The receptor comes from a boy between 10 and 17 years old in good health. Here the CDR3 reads CATSRDMRIAKNIQYF. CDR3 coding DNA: TGTGCCACCAGCAGAGATATGAGGATAGCCAAAAACATTCAGTACTTC.